A single sample gave rise to the 25 T cell receptor beta chains below, sequenced in a study of blood T cells in healthy people across ages. Together with a sample-barcoded 5' primer, a J-beta primer mix was included in a second PCR lasting roughly 6 to 12 cycles. Each CDR3 protein is one row after TCRdb ran MiXCR on the 5' RACE reads. This sample yields about 290,000 distinct CDR3 sequences, of which around 30% are seen a single time; over 25% belongs to the top ten. The specimen was blood. The receptors stem from a woman aged 70-85 years in good health.

There are many counts of this clonotype. This chain uses TRBV15 with TRBJ2-2; TRBD2 agrees at 10 bases. Per germline, CDR1 LNHNV and CDR2 YYDKDF (reference sequence). The ends lost 4 bases at V and 3 bases at J; junction bases unmatched: 2. This CDR3 is 15 amino acids long. CDR3: CATSIGLADTGELFF. Written as DNA, the CDR3 is TGTGCCACCAGCATCGGACTAGCGGACACCGGGGAGCTGTTTTTT.

This clonotype showed up many times. V gene TRBV6-1 combines with J gene TRBJ1-4; D gene unclear. Germline V CDR1 and CDR2: MNHNS, SASEGT. The CDR3 sequence is 14 residues long. The V and J ends lost 2 bases and 8 bases respectively, with 12 bases between them. This CDR3 reads CASSEMLTGEKLFF. The DNA for the CDR3 is TGTGCCAGCAGTGAAATGCTGACGGGGGAAAAACTGTTTTTT.

This clonotype was seen a single time. The chain links TRBV20-1 to TRBJ1-1; the D gene is possibly TRBD1 (5 bases). Trimming stripped 0 bases from V and 3 bases from J, with 17 bases between. This CDR3 has 16 residues. Germline CDR1 reads DFQATT; CDR2 reads SNEGSKA (reference sequence). The CDR3 DNA follows: TGCAGTGCTAGAGACGCGTCCCGGGACTGGGACACTGAAGCTTTCTTT. Amino acid sequence: CSARDASRDWDTEAFF.

As DNA, the CDR3 is TGCAGCGTTGAAGAGGACGTCACGGAGACCCAGTACTTC. Protein: CSVEEDVTETQYF. The chain links TRBV29-1 to TRBJ2-5; no clear D. V lost 0 bases, J lost 5 bases, and 10 bases lay in between. The germline V gene has CDR1 SQVTM and CDR2 ANQGSEA. This CDR3 region has 13 residues.

The V call is TRBV5-1, the J call TRBJ1-2; D is ambiguous. CDR3 length: 14 residues. CDR1 SGHRS and CDR2 YFSETQ come from the germline V gene. V lost 10 bases and J lost 6, with 22 bases in between. CDR3 in amino acids: CAGSRGGGYDGYTF. For the CDR3, the DNA is TGCGCCGGCTCCCGTGGAGGAGGGTACGATGGCTACACCTTC.

This clonotype came up a few times. The V call is TRBV28, the J call TRBJ2-5; D is uncertain. Trimming took off 7 bases at V and 5 bases at J, with 17 bases between the two ends. This CDR3 spans 14 amino acids. The V gene's germline CDR1 is MDHEN and CDR2 SYDVKM. The CDR3 coding sequence is TGTGCCAGCACCCAACCTGGCAACTGGGAGACCCAGTACTTC. Its translation is CASTQPGNWETQYF.

This chain connects TRBV28 to TRBJ2-7; 9 bases align to TRBD1. Germline CDR1 and CDR2: MDHEN and SYDVKM. After removal of 8 bases from V and 1 base from J, the junction contained 9 bases not matched to a gene. The CDR3 contains 15 residues. In nucleotides, the CDR3 is TGTGCCAGCCAAGGGGGGACAGGGTTTTCCTACGAGCAGTACTTC. Encoded protein: CASQGGTGFSYEQYF.

The sample holds many counts of this clonotype. This chain uses TRBV6-5 with TRBJ2-5; TRBD1 or TRBD2 may be the D gene (5 bases each). In germline, CDR1 is MNHEY, CDR2 SVGAGI. V lost 6 bases to trimming and J lost 7 bases, with 18 bases between them. The CDR3 contains 14 residues. The CDR3 DNA sequence: TGTGCCAGCAGCCCCTCTGTGAGGGGCTCGACCCAGTACTTC. It encodes CASSPSVRGSTQYF.

This clonotype appeared many times. V gene TRBV20-1 combines with J gene TRBJ2-5; D call uncertain. V lost 1 base, J lost 5 bases, and 8 bases lay in between. The CDR3 length is 12 residues. In germline, CDR1 is DFQATT, CDR2 SNEGSKA (reference sequence). The CDR3 DNA reads as TGCAGTGCTAGAGTCCGGTTTGAGACCCAGTACTTC. Translating it yields CSARVRFETQYF.

This clonotype has only a few counts. The chain couples TRBV7-9 to TRBJ2-3; a possible D gene is TRBD1 (6 bases). The CDR3 has 13 residues. The germline V gene encodes CDR1 SEHNR and CDR2 FQNEAQ (reference sequence). Trimming pared 1 base from V and 6 bases from J, leaving 8 bases between. CDR3 bases: TGTGCCAGCAGCTTAGGGGGGCCCGATACGCAGTATTTT. Translating it yields CASSLGGPDTQYF.

The CDR3 protein is CASTSGRSGANVLTF. As DNA, the CDR3 is TGTGCCAGTACCTCAGGGCGGTCTGGGGCCAACGTCCTGACTTTC. The chain carries TRBV28 and TRBJ2-6; TRBD1 is a possible D gene (5 bases). This CDR3 spans 15 amino acids. Germline V lookup: CDR1 MDHEN, CDR2 SYDVKM. Trimming shortened V by 9 bases and J by 1 base, and 13 bases separated the two germline ends.

The chain joins TRBV3-1 to TRBJ2-3; D remains unclear. The CDR3 is 17 residues long. Germline assignment: CDR1 LGHDT and CDR2 YNNKEL (reference sequence). Trimming shortened V by 4 bases and J by 4 bases, and 21 bases separated the two germline ends. DNA for the CDR3: TGTGCCAGCAGCCCCACGGGCCAAAGGATTATGGCAGATACGCAGTATTTT. Translated: CASSPTGQRIMADTQYF.

This clonotype has more than one count but fewer than ten. The V gene is TRBV29-1, the J gene TRBJ1-2, with D possibly being TRBD1 (6 bases). The CDR3 is 14 amino acids. The ends were cut back, 5 bases at V and 8 bases at J, with 21 bases in the middle. Germline CDR1 SQVTM, CDR2 ANQGSEA. The CDR3 spells CSVSEARGRSGYTF. As DNA, the CDR3 is TGCAGCGTTAGCGAGGCCAGGGGAAGATCAGGCTACACCTTC.

The chain carries TRBV12-3 or TRBV12-4 and TRBJ2-3; D gene uncertain. Between the trimmed V and J ends, which lost 3 bases and 1 base, there was a span of 11 bases. The CDR3 loop spans 15 amino acids. The CDR3 sequence is CASSLTSVGTDTQYF. CDR3 DNA: TGTGCCAGCAGTTTGACGAGTGTTGGCACAGATACGCAGTATTTT.

This clonotype was seen ten or more times. The chain recombines TRBV4-1 with TRBJ2-5; the D gene is possibly TRBD1 (5 bases). The CDR3 consists of 16 residues. CDR1 and CDR2 (germline): MGHRA, YSYEKL. V was trimmed by 4 bases and J by 4 bases, leaving 19 bases between them. CDR3 region: CASSPQGGASRETQYF. DNA for the CDR3: TGCGCCAGCAGCCCTCAAGGTGGGGCCTCACGAGAGACCCAGTACTTC.

The chain links TRBV28 to TRBJ1-5, with unresolved D. The germline CDR1 and CDR2 sequences are MDHEN and SYDVKM. There are 12 residues in the CDR3. V lost 11 bases and J 1 base, leaving 9 bases between the germline ends. For the CDR3, the DNA is TGTGCCGGAAGTGTGAGCAATCAGCCCCAGCATTTT. Translated: CAGSVSNQPQHF.

This clonotype was counted ten times or more. This rearrangement joins TRBV20-1 to TRBJ1-2; D call uncertain. Trimming removed 6 bases from V and 5 bases from J, with 13 bases in between. The CDR3 extends over 12 amino acids. Germline V gene lookup returns CDR1 DFQATT and CDR2 SNEGSKA (reference sequence). This chain's CDR3 is CSASGRTYGYTF. In nucleotides, the CDR3 is TGCAGTGCCTCGGGGAGAACATATGGCTACACCTTC.

V usage is TRBV9 and J usage is TRBJ1-2; no definite D call. Germline CDR1 SGDLS, CDR2 YYNGEE. The CDR3 runs 16 residues. Deletions cut 1 base from V and 0 bases from J, with 13 bases between. The CDR3 region has the DNA TGTGCCAGCAGCGTAAACGTCGGGGTTACTAACTATGGCTACACCTTC. Translated: CASSVNVGVTNYGYTF.

The chain employs TRBV28 and TRBJ2-1; TRBD2 agrees at 10 bases. Per the germline V gene, CDR1 is MDHEN and CDR2 is SYDVKM. The length of the CDR3 is 15 residues. Unmatched junction bases numbered 3, after V lost 3 bases and J lost 4 bases. CDR3 loop: CASSFTSGMYNEQFF. The CDR3 DNA is TGTGCCAGCAGTTTTACTAGCGGGATGTACAATGAGCAGTTCTTC.

The chain recombines TRBV5-1 with TRBJ2-3; TRBD2 matches 14 bases. J gave up 3 bases and V 6 bases, and 6 bases lay outside the gene matches. CDR3 length equals 16 residues. CDR1 is SGHRS, CDR2 YFSETQ, per germline. This CDR3 reads CASTRGTSGSTDTQYF. In DNA, the CDR3 is TGCGCCAGCACCCGTGGGACTAGCGGGAGTACAGATACGCAGTATTTT.

CDR3 amino acids: CSVAEDPHEKLFF. CDR3 DNA: TGCAGCGTTGCGGAGGACCCACATGAAAAACTGTTTTTT. This sequence joins TRBV29-1 and TRBJ1-4; no clear D gene. The V and J ends lost 4 bases and 6 bases respectively, with 12 bases between them. In germline, CDR1 is SQVTM, CDR2 ANQGSEA. This CDR3 spans 13 amino acids.

This clonotype was seen at least ten times. The V call is TRBV4-1, the J call TRBJ2-7, with 8 nucleotides matching TRBD2. This CDR3 region has 15 residues. Germline V gene lookup returns CDR1 MGHRA and CDR2 YSYEKL. Losses at the gene ends were 1 base for V and 2 bases for J; bases not matched to a gene: 4. In nucleotides, the CDR3 is TGCGCCAGCAGCCAAGGGAGCGGGAGAGCCTACGAGCAGTACTTC. This codes for CASSQGSGRAYEQYF.

This clonotype occurred a few times. The J gene is TRBJ2-7, the V gene TRBV6-2 or TRBV6-3, with a possible D match to TRBD2 (5 bases). Between the trimmed V and J ends, which lost 6 bases and 2 bases, there was a span of 17 bases. The CDR3 has 15 amino acids. CDR1 is MNHEY and CDR2 is SVGEGT in the germline V gene. The CDR3 region is CASRDFRTPPYEQYF. The CDR3 DNA reads as TGTGCCAGCAGAGACTTCCGGACTCCCCCCTACGAGCAGTACTTC.

DNA of the CDR3: TGTGCCAGCAGCCAATTGGGGAACTCTGGAAACACCATATATTTT. This gives the protein CASSQLGNSGNTIYF. The chain uses TRBV3-1 and TRBJ1-3; D not certain. Per the germline V gene, CDR1 is LGHDT and CDR2 is YNNKEL (reference sequence). The V gene lost 2 bases and the J gene lost 0 bases, with 8 bases spanning the gap. The CDR3 consists of 15 residues.

The chain has TRBV5-6 and TRBJ1-2, with 7 bases aligning to TRBD1. Germline V gene lookup returns CDR1 SGHDT and CDR2 YYEEEE. The CDR3 sequence is 16 residues long. V trimming: 2 bases; J trimming: 4 bases; junction bases outside the gene matches: 11. The CDR3 protein is CASSLLGPGQRYGYTF. In nucleotides, the CDR3 is TGTGCCAGCAGCTTATTGGGGCCGGGACAGCGCTATGGCTACACCTTC.